These 9 T cell receptor beta chains share one sample of origin, sequenced in a study of cytomegalovirus exposure and HLA in healthy donors. The PCR was carried out with 60 Vbeta primers and 13 Jbeta primers. Measured with immunoSEQ multiplex PCR; TCRdb has only the in-frame clones, and not every one. The data contain about 140,000 clones, roughly 79% of them seen just once; the ten biggest clones take up around 0.99%. The sample was PBMCs. The receptors stem from a male donor in good health and CMV-seronegative.

This clone was observed a handful of times. This CDR3 is CATSRASYSTDTQYF. In DNA, the CDR3 is TGTGCCACCAGCAGAGCTAGCTATAGCACAGATACGCAGTATTTT. The chain joins TRBV15 to TRBJ2-3, with D perhaps matching TRBD2 (5 bases). The germline CDR1 and CDR2 sequences are LNHNV and YYDKDF (reference sequence). V was trimmed by 1 base and J by 0 bases, leaving 8 bases between them. The CDR3 has 15 amino acids.

This rearrangement joins TRBV2 to TRBJ1-1; D unresolved. This CDR3 spans 13 amino acids. Trimming left V 4 bases short and J 2 bases short, with 8 bases between. Germline CDR1 reads SNHLY; CDR2 reads FYNNEI. The CDR3 spells CASSGQANTEAFF. CDR3 nucleotide sequence: TGTGCCAGCAGTGGCCAGGCCAACACTGAAGCTTTCTTT.

This sequence joins TRBV6-5 and TRBJ2-5; 11 bases fit TRBD2. This CDR3 spans 15 amino acids. J lost 3 bases, V lost 0 bases, and 0 bases had no gene match. Germline V lookup: CDR1 MNHEY, CDR2 SVGAGI. The CDR3 DNA sequence: TGTGCCAGCAGTTACTCACTAGCGGGGGAAGAGACCCAGTACTTC. This gives the protein CASSYSLAGEETQYF.

The chain couples TRBV19 to TRBJ1-1; D is unresolved. The CDR3 totals 15 residues. CDR1 LNHDA and CDR2 SQIVND come from the germline V gene (reference sequence). The germline V and J ends were trimmed by 0 bases and 5 bases, with 13 bases remaining between them. The CDR3 here is CASSIEEHPGTEAFF. In DNA, the CDR3 is TGTGCCAGTAGTATAGAAGAACATCCAGGAACTGAAGCTTTCTTT. Based on the CDR3 plus reference TRBV19 and TRBJ1-1, the full variable domain is DGGITQSPKYLFRKEGQNVTLSCEQNLNHDAMYWYRQDPGQGLRLIYYSQIVNDFQKGDIAEGYSVSREKKESFPLTVTSAQKNPTAFYLCASSIEEHPGTEAFFGQGTRLTVV.

The genes are TRBV7-3 and TRBJ2-5; weak D call: TRBD2 (5 bases). Near its end, the DNA agrees better with TRBJ2-7, so the J call may be wrong. The CDR3 covers 18 residues. The germline V gene encodes CDR1 SGHTA and CDR2 FQGTGA. CDR3 protein: CASSLMSGPGRTAYEQYF. In nucleotides, the CDR3 is TGTGCCAGCAGCTTAATGAGTGGACCGGGGAGAACCGCCTACGAGCAGTACTTC.

This clone was found a few times. The chain recombines TRBV5-1 with TRBJ1-1; 9 nucleotides line up with TRBD1. This CDR3 is built from 14 residues. Germline trimming cut 5 bases from V and 2 bases from J; bases unmatched to any gene: 4. Germline CDR1 SGHRS, CDR2 YFSETQ. CDR3: CASRRGQGNTEAFF. CDR3 DNA: TGCGCCAGCAGGCGGGGACAGGGAAACACTGAAGCTTTCTTT. Complete variable domain (other parts from reference TRBV5-1 and TRBJ1-1): KAGVTQTPRYLIKTRGQQVTLSCSPISGHRSVSWYQQTPGQGLQFLFEYFSETQRNKGNFPGRFSGRQFSNSRSEMNVSTLELGDSALYLCASRRGQGNTEAFFGQGTRLTVV.

V usage is TRBV30 and J usage is TRBJ1-1; D is uncertain. This CDR3 contains 12 residues. Trimming removed 3 bases from V and 3 bases from J, with 8 bases in between. Germline CDR1 GTSNPN, CDR2 SVGIG (reference sequence). CDR3 sequence (DNA): TGTGCCTGGAGGCGGGGAGACACTGAAGCTTTCTTT. Protein: CAWRRGDTEAFF.

The rearrangement links TRBV5-1 to TRBJ1-5, with 10 bases aligning to TRBD1. Per the germline V gene, CDR1 is SGHRS and CDR2 is YFSETQ. This CDR3 is built from 16 residues. Trimming at V came to 0 bases and at J to 2 bases, leaving 2 bases not matched to a gene. The CDR3 DNA sequence: TGCGCCAGCAGCTTGGTCGGGACAGGGGGCAATCAGCCCCAGCATTTT. Protein product: CASSLVGTGGNQPQHF.

The rearrangement joins TRBV7-6 to TRBJ1-1, with 9 bases that match TRBD1. This CDR3 comprises 15 residues. Germline values: CDR1 SGHVS, CDR2 FNYEAQ. Germline trimming cut 5 bases from V and 5 bases from J; bases unmatched to any gene: 9. CDR3 protein: CASSRGTGLVTEAFF. The CDR3 DNA sequence: TGTGCCAGCAGCCGCGGGACAGGGCTTGTGACTGAAGCTTTCTTT.